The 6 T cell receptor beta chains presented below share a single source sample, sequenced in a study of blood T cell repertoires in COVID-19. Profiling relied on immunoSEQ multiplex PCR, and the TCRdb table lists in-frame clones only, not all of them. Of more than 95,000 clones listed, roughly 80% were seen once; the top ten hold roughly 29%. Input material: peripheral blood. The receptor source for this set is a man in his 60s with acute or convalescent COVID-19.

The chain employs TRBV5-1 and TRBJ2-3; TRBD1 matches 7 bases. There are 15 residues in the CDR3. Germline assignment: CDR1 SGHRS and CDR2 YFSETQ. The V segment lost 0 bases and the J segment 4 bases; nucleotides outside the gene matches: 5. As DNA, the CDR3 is TGCGCCAGCAGCTTGGAGGGGACAGCCGCAGATACGCAGTATTTT. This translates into CASSLEGTAADTQYF. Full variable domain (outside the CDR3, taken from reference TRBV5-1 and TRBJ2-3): KAGVTQTPRYLIKTRGQQVTLSCSPISGHRSVSWYQQTPGQGLQFLFEYFSETQRNKGNFPGRFSGRQFSNSRSEMNVSTLELGDSALYLCASSLEGTAADTQYFGPGTRLTVL.

The CDR3 region is CASIFLAGYNEQFF. The DNA for the CDR3 is TGTGCCAGCATTTTCCTAGCGGGGTACAATGAGCAGTTCTTC. The chain carries TRBV2 and TRBJ2-1, with 9 bases lining up with TRBD2. This CDR3 spans 14 amino acids. Germline CDR1 SNHLY, CDR2 FYNNEI. V lost 7 bases to trimming and J lost 4 bases; unmatched junction nucleotides: 5.

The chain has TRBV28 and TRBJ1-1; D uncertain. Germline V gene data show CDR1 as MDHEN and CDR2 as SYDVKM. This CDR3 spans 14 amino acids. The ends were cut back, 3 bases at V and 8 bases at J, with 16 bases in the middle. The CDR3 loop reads CASSFSRGRGEAFF. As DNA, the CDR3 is TGTGCCAGCAGTTTTTCTCGGGGTCGAGGCGAAGCTTTCTTT.

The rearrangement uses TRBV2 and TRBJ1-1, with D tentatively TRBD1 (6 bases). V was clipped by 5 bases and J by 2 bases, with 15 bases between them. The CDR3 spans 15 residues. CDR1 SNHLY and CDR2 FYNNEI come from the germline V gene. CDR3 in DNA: TGTGCCAGCAGTACTCAAGGGGGGGGAAACACTGAAGCTTTCTTT. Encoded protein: CASSTQGGGNTEAFF.

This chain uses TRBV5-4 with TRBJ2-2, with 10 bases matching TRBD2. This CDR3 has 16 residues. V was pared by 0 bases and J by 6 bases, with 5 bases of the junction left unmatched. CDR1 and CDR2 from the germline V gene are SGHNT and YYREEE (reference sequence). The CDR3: CASSLAGLAEAGELFF. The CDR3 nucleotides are TGTGCCAGCAGCTTGGCCGGACTAGCGGAGGCCGGGGAGCTGTTTTTT. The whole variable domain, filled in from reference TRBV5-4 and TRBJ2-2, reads ETGVTQSPTHLIKTRGQQVTLRCSSQSGHNTVSWYQQALGQGPQFIFQYYREEENGRGNFPPRFSGLQFPNYSSELNVNALELDDSALYLCASSLAGLAEAGELFFGEGSRLTVL.

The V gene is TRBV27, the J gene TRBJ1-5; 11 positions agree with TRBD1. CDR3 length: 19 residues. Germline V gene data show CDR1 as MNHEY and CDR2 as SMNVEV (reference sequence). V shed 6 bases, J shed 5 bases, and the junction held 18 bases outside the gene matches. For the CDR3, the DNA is TGTGCCAGCAGACCCACCGGGACAGGGGGACGCCTTTTCCATCAGCCCCAGCATTTT. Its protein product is CASRPTGTGGRLFHQPQHF.